The sequence of this T cell receptor (beta chain) was determined in a study of CD8+ T cells in alopecia areata. Study-level results: Higher clonality was seen in lesional scalp than in normal scalp, especially in alopecia totalis/universalis.

Trimming took 8 bases from V and 4 from J, leaving 16 bases between them. Germline V gene lookup returns CDR1 WSHSY and CDR2 SAAADI. CDR3 length equals 14 residues. In each case, RNA was isolated and then reverse transcribed into cDNA as the sequencing template. Assay: immunoSEQ multiplex PCR; the TCRdb copy retains only in-frame clones and omits some. This table has around 190,000 clones, 56% appearing once. In its sample, this clone was seen many times. Its antigen is not known. The sample comprised CD8+ T cells sorted from blood. V and J are TRBV10-2 and TRBJ2-3, with a weak D call TRBD1 (5 bases). The source is a human donor in good health. The chain's CDR3 is CASAGFVVADTQYF. The CDR3, as DNA: TGCGCCAGCGCAGGGTTTGTAGTGGCAGATACGCAGTATTTT.